This T cell receptor beta chain derives from a study of cytomegalovirus exposure and HLA in healthy donors. Study in general: In terms of ancestry, the Caucasian-associated cluster contained around four fifths of the approximately 400 genotyped donors.

Primers: 60 Vbeta forward and 13 Jbeta reverse. Data came from immunoSEQ multiplex PCR; TCRdb stores just in-frame clones and leaves some out. The sample has tens of thousands of clones; almost 80% are singletons. Study findings and constraints: Later work found most CMV-associated TCR beta chains apparently HLA-restricted.

Remarks on this clone: Its matching antigen is unknown.

V lost 6 bases, J lost 3 bases, and 11 bases lay in between. Germline loops: CDR1 MDHEN, CDR2 SYDVKM. The CDR3 covers 14 residues. J is TRBJ1-4 and V is TRBV28; D might be TRBD1 (6 bases). The source material was PBMCs. The sequence was obtained from a female donor in good health and CMV-seronegative. CDR3 DNA sequence: TGTGCCAGCAGGGACGGACAGTCTAATGAAAAACTGTTTTTT. Translation: CASRDGQSNEKLFF.